The clone carrying this TCR beta chain has only a few counts. Its cognate antigen is unknown. The PCR ran on 60 Vbeta and 13 Jbeta primers. Sequencing was performed with immunoSEQ multiplex PCR; in TCRdb, only in-frame clones are kept and a portion is missing. Seen here are roughly 140,000 clones, roughly 75% observed once, and the top ten hold approximately 2.3%. The data were taken from a study of cytomegalovirus exposure and HLA in healthy donors. Regarding the study as a whole: Available immune exposure information was restricted to CMV serostatus only.

This receptor was obtained from a man aged 25-45 years in good health and CMV-seronegative. Sequencing was performed on PBMCs.

CDR3 sequence (DNA): TGTGCCAGCAGCCCGGGACAGGGGATCTACGAGCAGTACTTC. Its protein is CASSPGQGIYEQYF. The gene calls are TRBV5-4 and TRBJ2-7, with 10 bases matching TRBD1. The trim removed 4 bases at V and 3 bases at J, leaving 4 bases unmatched. This CDR3 contains 14 residues. CDR1 is SGHNT, CDR2 YYREEE, per germline (reference sequence).